This TCR beta chain originates from a study of cytomegalovirus exposure and HLA in healthy donors. Whole-study findings and limits: The study flagged about 150 TCR beta chains as cytomegalovirus-associated.

PCR was performed using 60 Vbeta and 13 Jbeta primers. Libraries were prepared by immunoSEQ multiplex PCR; TCRdb keeps only in-frame clonotypes and omits some of them. The repertoire consists of some 100,000 clones, with approximately 75% occurring once and the leading ten covering 4.9%. Points on this clone: Its matching antigen is unknown.

Trimming left V 0 bases short and J 4 bases short, with 16 bases between. This CDR3 comprises 17 residues. Germline loops: CDR1 MNHNS, CDR2 SASEGT. Sequenced sample: PBMCs. This sequence was found in a man aged 50 to 59 in good health and CMV-seropositive. This chain joins TRBV6-1 and TRBJ1-5; tentative D call: TRBD1 (6 bases). CDR3 sequence: CASSEASGAVGNQPQHF. CDR3 bases: TGTGCCAGCAGTGAAGCGTCAGGGGCGGTTGGGAATCAGCCCCAGCATTTT.